A single sample gave rise to the 5 T cell receptor beta chains below, sequenced in a study of T cell clonality in common variable immunodeficiency. Profiled with immunoSEQ multiplex PCR; TCRdb holds only in-frame clones, not every one. Observed in the sample are roughly 52,000 clones, none of them singletons. The specimen was peripheral blood mononuclear cells. The receptors shown here come from a person between 18 and 75 years old in good health.

This clone was picked up many times. The read terminates 3 residues before the CDR3 end, so the remaining end is supplied by the germline J gene. The V gene is TRBV12-3 or TRBV12-4, the J gene TRBJ2-7; D possibly corresponds to TRBD1 (6 bases). There are 17 residues in the CDR3. V dropped 6 bases and J dropped 1 base, with 22 bases sitting between them. The sequenced CDR3 bases are TGTGCCAGCAGCCCTACAGGGTTGGGGGAGCGATCCTACGAG. This translates into CASSPTGLGERSYE. The CDR3 in its entirety is CASSPTGLGERSYEQYF.

This clone was observed at least ten times. The read ends 3 residues shy of where the CDR3 ends; the end is completed using the germline J gene. This rearrangement joins TRBV7-3 to TRBJ2-2, with 13 bases lining up with TRBD2. The CDR3 totals 18 residues. With 4 bases clipped from V and 3 bases from J, the junction kept 8 bases outside the gene matches. Germline V gene data show CDR1 as SGHTA and CDR2 as FQGTGA. CDR3: CASSSGLAGVGYTGELFF. The sequenced part of the CDR3 DNA is TGTGCCAGCAGCTCCGGACTAGCGGGAGTGGGGTACACCGGGGAG. The complete variable domain, with remaining parts taken from reference TRBV7-3 and TRBJ2-2, reads GAGVSQTPSNKVTEKGKYVELRCDPISGHTALYWYRQSLGQGPEFLIYFQGTGAADDSGLPNDRFFAVRPEGSVSTLKIQRTERGDSAVYLCASSSGLAGVGYTGELFFGEGSRLTVL.

The table lists this clone with many counts. The read stops 3 residues short of the end of the CDR3; the missing end is completed from the germline J gene. V gene TRBV27 combines with J gene TRBJ2-1; 11 bases are shared with TRBD2. This CDR3 region has 14 residues. Germline CDR1 MNHEY, CDR2 SMNVEV (reference sequence). J lost 7 bases, V lost 8 bases, and 7 bases had no gene match. CDR3: CASGELAGVNEQFF. The part of the CDR3 DNA that was read is TGTGCCAGCGGGGAACTAGCGGGAGTTAATGAG.

This clone was found many times. The read terminates 3 residues before the CDR3 end, so the remaining end is supplied by the germline J gene. This chain uses TRBV7-8 with TRBJ1-1; 7 bases are a match to TRBD1. The CDR3 totals 13 residues. Germline CDR1 is SGHVS and CDR2 is FQNEAQ. V lost 10 bases and J lost 2; bases outside the gene matches: 7. The CDR3 is CATAGQRNTEAFF. CDR3 DNA, as far as it was read: TGTGCCACCGCGGGACAGCGAAACACTGAA.

There are many counts of this clone. With the read ending 3 residues before the CDR3 end, the germline J gene is used to fill in that end. The gene calls are TRBV30 and TRBJ2-3; TRBD2 matches at 8 bases. Germline V gene lookup returns CDR1 GTSNPN and CDR2 SVGIG (reference sequence). V shed 4 bases and J 8 bases; nucleotides not matched to a gene: 5. This CDR3 comprises 12 residues. The CDR3 bases that were read are TGTGCCTGGACCCGGGGGGGCGGTACG. Translated: CAWTRGGGT. The whole CDR3 reads CAWTRGGGTQYF.